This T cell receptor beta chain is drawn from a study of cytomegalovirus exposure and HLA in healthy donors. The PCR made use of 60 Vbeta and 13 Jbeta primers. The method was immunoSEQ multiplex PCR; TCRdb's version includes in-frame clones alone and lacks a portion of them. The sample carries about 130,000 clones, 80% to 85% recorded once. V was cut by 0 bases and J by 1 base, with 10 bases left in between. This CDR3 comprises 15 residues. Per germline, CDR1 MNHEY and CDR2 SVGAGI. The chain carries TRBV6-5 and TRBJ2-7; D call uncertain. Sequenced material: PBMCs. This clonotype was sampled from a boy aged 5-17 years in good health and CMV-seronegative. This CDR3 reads CASSYSPGLSYEQYF. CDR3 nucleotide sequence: TGTGCCAGCAGTTACTCTCCAGGTTTGTCCTACGAGCAGTACTTC.